This TCR beta chain derives from a study of blood T cell repertoires in COVID-19. In the study overall: Acute and convalescent COVID-19 samples came from the United States, Italy and Spain.

The data were produced by immunoSEQ multiplex PCR, yet TCRdb's version contains in-frame clones alone and is incomplete. The sample has some 460,000 clones, roughly 85% seen once. Germline values: CDR1 ENHRY, CDR2 SYGVKD. V gave up 3 bases and J gave up 3 bases; unmatched junction bases: 8. CDR3 length equals 15 residues. Enrolled through a virtual design, the participants were between roughly 18 and 89 years of age and came from 24 US areas. Participants had their cohort set by participant-reported clinical history. The chain is built from TRBV10-3 and TRBJ2-7, with 7 bases fitting TRBD2. The sequencing input was PBMCs or T cells enriched from blood (not recorded which). The sequence was collected from a woman aged 18 to 35 with acute COVID-19. Here the CDR3 reads CAISEDAGESYEQYF. CDR3 DNA: TGTGCCATCAGTGAAGACGCGGGAGAGAGCTACGAGCAGTACTTC.